This T cell receptor beta chain emerged from a study of beta chain features in type 1 diabetes. This clone was found a few times. The CDR3 is 20 amino acids. Germline CDR1 reads SGHNT; CDR2 reads YYREEE (reference sequence). V was pared by 4 bases and J by 0 bases, with 15 bases of the junction left unmatched. Reverse transcribing all isolated RNA meant expressed TCRB transcripts were sequenced. The protocol was immunoSEQ multiplex PCR, while the TCRdb copy is restricted to in-frame clones and leaves out a portion. This sample has over 700,000 clones, with roughly 15% found just once. The sequenced sample was naive CD4+ T cells from blood. The source of this sequence is a woman aged 18-29 years in good health. The V call is TRBV5-4, the J call TRBJ2-1; TRBD2 matches at 11 bases. The CDR3 region has the DNA TGTGCCAGCAGCCCCTTGCCGGGACTAGCGGAGTGGGGCTCCTACAATGAGCAGTTCTTC. Its translation is CASSPLPGLAEWGSYNEQFF.